This T cell receptor (beta chain) derives from a study of CD8 T cells in Susac syndrome. CD8+ and CD4+ T cells taken from blood had their TCR beta sequenced. The CDR3 extends over 15 amino acids. After removal of 5 bases from V and 2 bases from J, the junction contained 7 bases not matched to a gene. From germline, CDR1 is MNHEY and CDR2 SMNVEV (reference sequence). Reverse transcription of about 0.45 to 1 ug RNA was performed with random hexamers. TCRdb called the immunoSEQ multiplex PCR reads again in MiXCR, with one record for every CDR3 protein. The sample consists of approximately 140,000 distinct CDR3 sequences, 95% of them appearing once.

The sequence was obtained from a human donor with multiple sclerosis. The rearrangement links TRBV27 to TRBJ2-5; TRBD2 agrees at 8 bases. Source material: CD4+ T cells from PBMCs. CDR3 loop: CASSRRAGVQETQYF. DNA for the CDR3: TGTGCCAGCAGTCGGCGAGCGGGGGTACAAGAGACCCAGTACTTC.